A single sample is the source of the 32 T cell receptor beta chains below, sequenced in a study of blood T cells in healthy people across ages. Together with a sample-barcoded 5' primer, a J-beta primer mix was included in a second PCR lasting roughly 6 to 12 cycles. TCRdb called the 5' RACE reads again in MiXCR, with one record for every CDR3 protein. The repertoire holds about 580,000 distinct CDR3 sequences, with 40% to 50% as singletons. Sequencing used blood. These TCRs come from a man older than 75 in good health.

This rearrangement joins TRBV9 to TRBJ2-6, with 11 bases aligning to TRBD1. Trimming at V came to 4 bases and at J to 2 bases, leaving 5 bases not matched to a gene. This CDR3 region has 17 residues. Germline V gene data show CDR1 as SGDLS and CDR2 as YYNGEE. The CDR3 reads CASSPRTGGTGANVLTF. DNA of the CDR3: TGTGCCAGCAGCCCTCGGACAGGGGGCACTGGGGCCAACGTCCTGACTTTC. Full variable domain (remainder filled in from reference TRBV9 and TRBJ2-6): DSGVTQTPKHLITATGQRVTLRCSPRSGDLSVYWYQQSLDQGLQFLIQYYNGEERAKGNILERFSAQQFPDLHSELNLSSLELGDSALYFCASSPRTGGTGANVLTFGAGSRLTVL.

This clonotype has a handful of counts. This sequence joins TRBV30 and TRBJ2-7; 10 nucleotides match TRBD2. Per germline, CDR1 GTSNPN and CDR2 SVGIG (reference sequence). The junction had 8 bases not matched to a gene; V was cut back by 2 bases and J by 7 bases. The CDR3 sequence is 14 residues long. DNA of the CDR3: TGTGCCTGGAGTCCAAATATAGCGGGAGGTGAGCAGTACTTC. Its protein product is CAWSPNIAGGEQYF.

This chain joins TRBV5-1 and TRBJ2-1; unclear D gene. The CDR3 loop spans 15 amino acids. Germline CDR1 and CDR2: SGHRS and YFSETQ. The V end lost 0 bases, the J end lost 4 bases, and 11 bases lay between the germline ends. CDR3 in amino acids: CASSLVSPVYNEQFF. The CDR3 nucleotides are TGCGCCAGCAGCTTGGTGTCTCCGGTTTACAATGAGCAGTTCTTC.

The rearrangement joins TRBV6-2 or TRBV6-3 to TRBJ2-1; 12 bases are a match to TRBD1. The CDR3 sequence is 16 residues long. Germline V gene data show CDR1 as MNHEY and CDR2 as SVGEGT. J lost 8 bases, V lost 6 bases, and 11 bases had no gene match. CDR3 sequence reads: CASRLGRDRGLDEQFF. The CDR3 bases are TGTGCCAGCAGACTCGGCAGGGACAGGGGGCTCGATGAGCAGTTCTTC.

V is TRBV6-2 or TRBV6-3 and J is TRBJ1-4; a possible D gene is TRBD1 (6 bases). Germline CDR1 is MNHEY and CDR2 is SVGEGT. The V and J ends lost 2 bases and 10 bases respectively, with 23 bases between them. The CDR3 loop spans 17 amino acids. DNA of the CDR3: TGTGCCAGCAGTTACGTACGGGGGCGAGACGGCGAGGCAAAACTGTTTTTT. It translates to CASSYVRGRDGEAKLFF.

Turning to this clonotype: A read error may explain this, as a much larger clone is one base away. This chain links TRBV5-1 with TRBJ2-5, with D unclear. Germline CDR1 and CDR2: SGHRS and YFSETQ. Trimming shortened V by 3 bases and J by 1 base, and 7 bases separated the two germline ends. This CDR3 contains 13 residues. The CDR3 region has the DNA TGCGCCAGCAGCTCAGACGGCCAAGAGACCCAGTACTTC. Translation: CASSSDGQETQYF.

This clonotype was found a few times. The chain links TRBV3-1 to TRBJ2-7, with 7 nucleotides matching TRBD1. This CDR3 spans 13 amino acids. Trimming took 4 bases from V and 6 from J; bases not matched to a gene: 6. CDR1 LGHDT and CDR2 YNNKEL come from the germline V gene (reference sequence). CDR3 nucleotide sequence: TGTGCCAGCAGCCTCCTGGGACAGACCGAGCAGTACTTC. Residues: CASSLLGQTEQYF.

This chain links TRBV25-1 with TRBJ1-5; a weak D match, TRBD1 (5 bases). V lost 6 bases and J 2 bases, leaving 11 bases between the germline ends. CDR1 is MGHDK, CDR2 SYGVNS, per germline. This CDR3 comprises 14 residues. The chain's CDR3 is CASSGAGRNQPQHF. CDR3 sequence (DNA): TGTGCCAGCAGCGGGGCAGGCCGCAATCAGCCCCAGCATTTT.

CDR3 coding DNA: TGTGCCAGCAGCCATCGGCGCTACGAGCAGTACTTC. Residues: CASSHRRYEQYF. The chain recombines TRBV11-2 with TRBJ2-4; D remains unclear. Matching the DNA end better, TRBJ2-7 makes the J call doubtful. This CDR3 region has 12 residues. Per the germline V gene, CDR1 is SGHAT and CDR2 is FQNNGV.

The chain carries TRBV20-1 and TRBJ2-3, with 9 positions matching TRBD2. V was pared by 3 bases and J by 7 bases, with 14 bases of the junction left unmatched. The CDR3 runs to 16 residues. In germline, CDR1 is DFQATT, CDR2 SNEGSKA (reference sequence). The CDR3: CSASTSSGGPENTQYF. Written as DNA, the CDR3 is TGCAGTGCTAGCACCAGTAGCGGGGGCCCTGAGAATACGCAGTATTTT.

The chain uses TRBV20-1 and TRBJ2-1; the D gene could be TRBD1 or TRBD2 (5 bases each). CDR1 is DFQATT, CDR2 SNEGSKA, per germline (reference sequence). The V end was cut by 7 bases, the J end by 7 bases, with 11 bases between. This CDR3 spans 11 amino acids. CDR3 amino acids: CSGERQNEQFF. In DNA, the CDR3 is TGCAGTGGGGAGCGACAGAATGAGCAGTTCTTC.

V usage is TRBV20-1 and J usage is TRBJ2-5; 12 bases are a match to TRBD2. The junction had 4 bases not matched to a gene; V was cut back by 1 base and J by 7 bases. The CDR3 spans 14 residues. In germline, CDR1 is DFQATT, CDR2 SNEGSKA (reference sequence). The CDR3, as DNA: TGCAGTGCTAGAGTCGCTAGCGGGAGGGGGACCCAGTACTTC. This sequence encodes CSARVASGRGTQYF.

V is TRBV29-1 and J is TRBJ1-4, with D tentatively TRBD1 (6 bases). The V gene's germline CDR1 is SQVTM and CDR2 ANQGSEA. With 6 bases removed from V and 4 bases from J, the gap between germline ends came to 12 bases. The CDR3 is made up of 13 amino acids. The CDR3 spells CSVGQSINEKLFF. CDR3 coding DNA: TGCAGCGTCGGACAGTCAATTAATGAAAAACTGTTTTTT.

V is TRBV12-3 or TRBV12-4 and J is TRBJ2-1, with 8 bases that match TRBD2. Unmatched junction bases numbered 9, after V lost 4 bases and J lost 7 bases. The CDR3 extends over 15 amino acids. The CDR3 DNA sequence: TGTGCCAGCAGTTCCCCCGGGGGGGGAGTGAATGAGCAGTTCTTC. It specifies CASSSPGGGVNEQFF.

This clonotype was counted only a few times. CDR3 sequence (DNA): TGTGCCAGCAGTGAATATAGAGTGGCAGGGGGGCAGACCCAGTACTTC. This translates into CASSEYRVAGGQTQYF. The rearrangement links TRBV25-1 to TRBJ2-5; possibly TRBD1 for D (7 bases). Germline CDR1 and CDR2: MGHDK and SYGVNS. The germline V and J ends were trimmed by 0 bases and 6 bases, with 17 bases remaining between them. The CDR3 is made up of 16 amino acids.

Points on this clonotype: A single base separates this from a much larger clone, so it may be a read error. The gene calls are TRBV7-2 and TRBJ2-7; TRBD1 matches at 7 bases. The V gene's germline CDR1 is SGHTA and CDR2 FQGNSA. V gave up 0 bases and J gave up 7 bases; unmatched junction bases: 15. This CDR3 comprises 17 residues. The DNA of the CDR3 is TGTGCCAGCAGCTTAGCGATTGACAGGGTAGTGGACAATGAGCAGTACTTC. Translation: CASSLAIDRVVDNEQYF. The whole variable domain, filled in from reference TRBV7-2 and TRBJ2-7, reads GAGVSQSPSNKVTEKGKDVELRCDPISGHTALYWYRQSLGQGLEFLIYFQGNSAPDKSGLPSDRFSAERTGGSVSTLTIQRTQQEDSAVYLCASSLAIDRVVDNEQYFGPGTRLTVT.

The rearrangement links TRBV12-3 or TRBV12-4 to TRBJ2-7; 9 nucleotides agree with TRBD1. Trimming cost V 7 bases and J 2 bases; bases outside gene matches: 6. The CDR3 consists of 14 residues. The CDR3 nucleotides read TGTGCCAGCACCACCGGGACAGGGACCTACGAGCAGTACTTC. It translates to CASTTGTGTYEQYF.

The J gene is TRBJ2-7, the V gene TRBV11-2; 8 nucleotides match TRBD1. Germline V gene data show CDR1 as SGHAT and CDR2 as FQNNGV. V lost 1 base to trimming and J lost 1 base; unmatched junction nucleotides: 12. This CDR3 has 18 amino acids. The CDR3 DNA is TGTGCCAGCAGCTTAGGCAGAGGACAGGGACGATTTTCCTACGAGCAGTACTTC. Amino acids: CASSLGRGQGRFSYEQYF.

The V gene is TRBV20-1, the J gene TRBJ1-1; D call uncertain. CDR3 length: 13 amino acids. Trimming pared 1 base from V and 11 bases from J, leaving 17 bases between. CDR1 is DFQATT, CDR2 SNEGSKA, per germline (reference sequence). This CDR3 is CSARVDTGLGAFF. CDR3 DNA: TGCAGTGCTAGAGTCGACACCGGGCTCGGCGCTTTCTTT.

The rearrangement uses TRBV5-1 and TRBJ2-3; possibly TRBD2 for D (6 bases). The CDR3 sequence is 16 residues long. Trimming shortened V by 5 bases and J by 8 bases, and 24 bases separated the two germline ends. In germline, CDR1 is SGHRS, CDR2 YFSETQ. The CDR3 protein is CASSGFVRGAEITQYF. The CDR3 bases are TGCGCCAGCAGTGGGTTCGTGCGGGGAGCCGAAATTACGCAGTATTTT.

The J gene is TRBJ2-5, the V gene TRBV20-1, with D maybe TRBD2 (5 bases). Germline values: CDR1 DFQATT, CDR2 SNEGSKA (reference sequence). CDR3 length equals 12 residues. Trimming removed 1 base from V and 11 bases from J, with 14 bases in between. CDR3: CSARVGVAEQYF. The DNA of the CDR3 is TGCAGTGCTAGAGTCGGGGTTGCGGAGCAGTACTTC.

The chain has TRBV11-2 and TRBJ2-3, with TRBD2 as a possible D gene (6 bases). With 5 bases removed from V and 0 bases from J, the gap between germline ends came to 12 bases. Germline V gene lookup returns CDR1 SGHAT and CDR2 FQNNGV. The CDR3 loop spans 15 amino acids. CDR3 DNA: TGTGCCAGCAGCATGGGACTCCCCAGCACAGATACGCAGTATTTT. This sequence encodes CASSMGLPSTDTQYF.

This clonotype was seen ten or more times. V is TRBV6-5 and J is TRBJ2-1; unclear D gene. The CDR3 sequence is 16 residues long. With 0 bases removed from V and 0 bases from J, the gap between germline ends came to 9 bases. Germline CDR1 is MNHEY and CDR2 is SVGAGI. The CDR3 region is CASSYSPGDSYNEQFF. The CDR3, as DNA: TGTGCCAGCAGTTACTCGCCGGGCGACTCCTACAATGAGCAGTTCTTC.

This chain uses TRBV7-8 with TRBJ1-2; no clear D gene. CDR1 SGHVS and CDR2 FQNEAQ come from the germline V gene. V was trimmed by 5 bases and J by 7 bases, leaving 11 bases between them. The CDR3 has 12 amino acids. CDR3 sequence: CASSQPGAGYTF. The CDR3 bases are TGTGCCAGCAGCCAACCGGGCGCTGGCTACACCTTC.

This clonotype was detected once. One end of the junction does not line up with germline, which may come from a read error. This chain links TRBV6-6 with TRBJ2-5, with D possibly matching TRBD1 (6 bases). The closer fit of TRBJ2-7 to the DNA end suggests the J call may be wrong. Germline-derived CDR1 and CDR2 are MNHNY and SVGAGI (reference sequence). The CDR3 is 15 residues long. This CDR3 reads CTSSAGTGFNYEQYF. For the CDR3, the DNA is TGTACCAGCAGCGCCGGAACAGGGTTCAACTACGAGCAGTACTTC.

The chain recombines TRBV9 with TRBJ2-1, with 10 bases that match TRBD2. Trimming at V came to 0 bases and at J to 2 bases, leaving 2 bases not matched to a gene. From germline, CDR1 is SGDLS and CDR2 YYNGEE. The CDR3 runs 16 residues. Here the CDR3 reads CASSVDLAGAYNEQFF. DNA for the CDR3: TGTGCCAGCAGCGTAGATCTAGCGGGAGCCTACAATGAGCAGTTCTTC. Variable domain in full (rest from reference TRBV9 and TRBJ2-1): DSGVTQTPKHLITATGQRVTLRCSPRSGDLSVYWYQQSLDQGLQFLIQYYNGEERAKGNILERFSAQQFPDLHSELNLSSLELGDSALYFCASSVDLAGAYNEQFFGPGTRLTVL.

V and J are TRBV27 and TRBJ2-1, with D uncertain. CDR3 length equals 13 residues. Germline CDR1 MNHEY, CDR2 SMNVEV (reference sequence). V gave up 4 bases and J gave up 7 bases, with 11 bases separating them. The CDR3 sequence is CASSSAFMNEQFF. The CDR3 DNA follows: TGTGCCAGCAGTTCGGCATTCATGAATGAGCAGTTCTTC.

This clonotype was found many times. This CDR3 is CSVRTSGSDEQYF. The CDR3 DNA reads as TGCAGCGTTCGGACTAGCGGGAGTGACGAGCAGTACTTC. The chain carries TRBV29-1 and TRBJ2-7, with 13 bases fitting TRBD2. V shed 5 bases, J shed 5 bases, and the junction held 3 bases outside the gene matches. The CDR3 has 13 amino acids. The germline V gene has CDR1 SQVTM and CDR2 ANQGSEA.

The chain links TRBV5-1 to TRBJ2-7, with D possibly TRBD1 on 6 matching bases. Trimming removed 3 bases at V and 2 bases at J, with 12 bases between. This CDR3 has 14 residues. In germline, CDR1 is SGHRS, CDR2 YFSETQ. This CDR3 reads CASSWTRGTYEQYF. As DNA, the CDR3 is TGCGCCAGCAGCTGGACCAGGGGCACCTACGAGCAGTACTTC.

The chain has TRBV20-1 and TRBJ1-2, with TRBD1 identical over 10 bases. V shed 7 bases, J shed 7 bases, and the junction held 3 bases outside the gene matches. CDR1 is DFQATT and CDR2 is SNEGSKA in the germline V gene (reference sequence). The CDR3 covers 11 residues. The CDR3 protein is CSGTGGSGYTF. The CDR3 region has the DNA TGCAGTGGGACAGGGGGAAGTGGCTACACCTTC.

The V call is TRBV29-1, the J call TRBJ2-5; 9 bases are shared with TRBD1. The CDR3 is 11 amino acids. The V gene's germline CDR1 is SQVTM and CDR2 ANQGSEA. In nucleotides, the CDR3 is TGCAGTTATGGACAGGGGGAGACCCAGTACTTC. It specifies CSYGQGETQYF. The full variable domain, rest sourced from reference TRBV29-1 and TRBJ2-5, is SAVISQKPSRDICQRGTSLTIQCQVDSQVTMMFWYRQQPGQSLTLIATANQGSEATYESGFVIDKFPISRPNLTFSTLTVSNMSPEDSSIYLCSYGQGETQYFGPGTRLLVL.

The chain joins TRBV5-1 to TRBJ1-1, with no clear D. Trimming took 5 bases from V and 0 from J, leaving 11 bases between them. Germline-derived CDR1 and CDR2 are SGHRS and YFSETQ. CDR3 length: 14 amino acids. The CDR3 nucleotides are TGCGCCAGCAGTCCTGCTGTTATGAACACTGAAGCTTTCTTT. This encodes CASSPAVMNTEAFF.